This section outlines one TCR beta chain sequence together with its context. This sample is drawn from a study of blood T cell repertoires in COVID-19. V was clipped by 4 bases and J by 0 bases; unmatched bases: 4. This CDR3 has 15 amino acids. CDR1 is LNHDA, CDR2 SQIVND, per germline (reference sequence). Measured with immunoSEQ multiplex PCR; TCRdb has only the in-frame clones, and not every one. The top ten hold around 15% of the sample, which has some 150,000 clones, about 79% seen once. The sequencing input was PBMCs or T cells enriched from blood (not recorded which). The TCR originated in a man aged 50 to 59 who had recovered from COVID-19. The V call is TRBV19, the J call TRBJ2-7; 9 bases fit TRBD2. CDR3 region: CASSTLAGSSYEQYF. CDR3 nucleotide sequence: TGTGCCAGTAGTACTCTAGCGGGGAGCTCCTACGAGCAGTACTTC.